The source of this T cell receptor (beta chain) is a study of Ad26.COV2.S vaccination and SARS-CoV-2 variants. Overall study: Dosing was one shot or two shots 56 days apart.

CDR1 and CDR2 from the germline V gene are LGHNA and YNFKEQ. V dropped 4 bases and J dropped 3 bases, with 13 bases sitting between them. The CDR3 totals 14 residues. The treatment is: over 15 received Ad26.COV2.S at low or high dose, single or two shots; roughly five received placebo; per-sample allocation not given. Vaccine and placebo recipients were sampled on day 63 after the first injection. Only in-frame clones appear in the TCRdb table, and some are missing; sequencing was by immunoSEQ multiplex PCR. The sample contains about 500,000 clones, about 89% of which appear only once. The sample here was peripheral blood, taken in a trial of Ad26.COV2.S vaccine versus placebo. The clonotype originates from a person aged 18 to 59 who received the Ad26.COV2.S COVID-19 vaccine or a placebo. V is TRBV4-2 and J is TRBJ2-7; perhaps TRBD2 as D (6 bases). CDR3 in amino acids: CASSPEVSGYEQYF. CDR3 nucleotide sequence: TGTGCCAGCAGCCCCGAAGTTAGCGGCTACGAGCAGTACTTC.